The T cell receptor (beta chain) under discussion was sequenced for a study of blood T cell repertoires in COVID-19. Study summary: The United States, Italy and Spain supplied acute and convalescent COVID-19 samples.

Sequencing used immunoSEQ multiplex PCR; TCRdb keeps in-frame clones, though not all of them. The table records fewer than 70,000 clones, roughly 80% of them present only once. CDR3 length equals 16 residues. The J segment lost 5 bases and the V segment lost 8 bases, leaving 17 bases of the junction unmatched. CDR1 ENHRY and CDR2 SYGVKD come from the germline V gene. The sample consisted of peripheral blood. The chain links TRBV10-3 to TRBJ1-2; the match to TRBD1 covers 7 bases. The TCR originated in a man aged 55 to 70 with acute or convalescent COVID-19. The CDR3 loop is CAIPANRQGLGYGYTF. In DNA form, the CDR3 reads TGTGCCATCCCGGCCAATCGACAGGGTTTAGGGTATGGCTACACCTTC.